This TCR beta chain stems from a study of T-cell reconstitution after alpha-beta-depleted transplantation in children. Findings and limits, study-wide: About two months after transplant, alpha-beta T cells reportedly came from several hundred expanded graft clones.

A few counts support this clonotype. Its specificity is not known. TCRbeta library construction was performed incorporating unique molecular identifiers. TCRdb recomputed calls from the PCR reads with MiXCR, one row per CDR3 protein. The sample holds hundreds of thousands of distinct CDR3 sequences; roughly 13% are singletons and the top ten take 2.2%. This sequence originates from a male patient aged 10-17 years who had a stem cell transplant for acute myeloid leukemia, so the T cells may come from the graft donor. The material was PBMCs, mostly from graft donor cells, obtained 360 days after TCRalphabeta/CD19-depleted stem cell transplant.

CDR3 protein: CSVEGGRGQPQHF. Here the CDR3 DNA reads TGCAGCGTTGAAGGGGGAAGGGGGCAGCCCCAGCATTTT. The rearrangement joins TRBV29-1 to TRBJ1-5; a weak D match, TRBD1 (6 bases). Germline CDR1 SQVTM, CDR2 ANQGSEA. Trimming stripped 1 base from V and 7 bases from J, with 11 bases between. The CDR3 length is 13 residues.